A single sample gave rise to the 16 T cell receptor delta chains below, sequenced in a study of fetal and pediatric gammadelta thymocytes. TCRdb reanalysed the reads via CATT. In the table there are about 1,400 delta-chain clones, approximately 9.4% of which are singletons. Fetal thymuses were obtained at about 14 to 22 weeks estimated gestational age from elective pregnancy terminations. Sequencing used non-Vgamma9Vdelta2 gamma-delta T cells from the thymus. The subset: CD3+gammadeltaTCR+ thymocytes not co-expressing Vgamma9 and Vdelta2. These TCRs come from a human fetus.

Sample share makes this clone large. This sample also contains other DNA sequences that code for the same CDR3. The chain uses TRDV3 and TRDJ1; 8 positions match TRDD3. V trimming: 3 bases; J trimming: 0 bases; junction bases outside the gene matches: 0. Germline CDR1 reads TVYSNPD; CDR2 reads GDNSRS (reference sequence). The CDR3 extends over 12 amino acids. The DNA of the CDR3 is TGTGCCTTACTGGGGGACACCGATAAACTCATCTTT. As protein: CALLGDTDKLIF.

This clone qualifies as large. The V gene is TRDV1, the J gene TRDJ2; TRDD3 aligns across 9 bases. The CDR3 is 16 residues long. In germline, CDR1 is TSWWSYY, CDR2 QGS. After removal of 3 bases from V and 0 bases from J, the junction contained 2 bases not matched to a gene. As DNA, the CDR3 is TGTGCTCTTGGGGAGTACTGGGGGACTTTGACAGCACAACTCTTCTTT. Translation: CALGEYWGTLTAQLFF.

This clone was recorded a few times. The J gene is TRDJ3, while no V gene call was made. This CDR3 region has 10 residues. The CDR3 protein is CAWDTRQMFF. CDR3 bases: TGCGCCTGGGACACCCGACAGATGTTTTTC.

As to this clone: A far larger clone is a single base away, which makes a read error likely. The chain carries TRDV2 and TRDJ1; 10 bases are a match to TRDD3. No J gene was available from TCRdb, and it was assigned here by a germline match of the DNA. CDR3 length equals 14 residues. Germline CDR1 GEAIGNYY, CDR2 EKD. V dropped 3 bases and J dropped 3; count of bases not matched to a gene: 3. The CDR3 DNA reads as TGTGCCTGTGACCCCGGGGGATACGCCGATAAACTCATCTTT. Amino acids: CACDPGGYADKLIF.

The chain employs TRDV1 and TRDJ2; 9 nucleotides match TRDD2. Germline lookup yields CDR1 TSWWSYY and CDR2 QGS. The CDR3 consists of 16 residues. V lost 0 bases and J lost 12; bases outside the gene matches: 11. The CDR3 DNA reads TGTGCTCTTGGGGAACTCCTCCTTCCTACGTGGGATAAACTCTTCTTT. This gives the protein CALGELLLPTWDKLFF.

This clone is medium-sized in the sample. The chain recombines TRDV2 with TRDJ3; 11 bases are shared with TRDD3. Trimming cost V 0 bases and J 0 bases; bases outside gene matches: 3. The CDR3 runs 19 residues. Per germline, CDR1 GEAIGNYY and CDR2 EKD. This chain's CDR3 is CACDTVLGDSSWDTRQMFF. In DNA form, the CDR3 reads TGTGCCTGTGACACCGTACTGGGGGATAGCTCCTGGGACACCCGACAGATGTTTTTC.

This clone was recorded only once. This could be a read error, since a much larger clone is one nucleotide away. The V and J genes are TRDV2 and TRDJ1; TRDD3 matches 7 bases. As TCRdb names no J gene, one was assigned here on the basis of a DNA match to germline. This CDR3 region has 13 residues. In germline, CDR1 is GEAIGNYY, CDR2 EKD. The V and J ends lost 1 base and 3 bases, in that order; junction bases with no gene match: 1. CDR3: CACDTGYSDKLIF. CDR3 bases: TGTGCCTGTGACACGGGATACTCCGATAAACTCATCTTT.

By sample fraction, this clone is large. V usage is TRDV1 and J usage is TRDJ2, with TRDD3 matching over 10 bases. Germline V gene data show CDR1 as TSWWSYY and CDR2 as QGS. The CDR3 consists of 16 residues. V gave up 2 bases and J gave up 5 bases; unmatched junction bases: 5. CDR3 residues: CALGENVLGDTAQLFF. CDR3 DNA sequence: TGTGCTCTTGGGGAAAATGTACTGGGGGATACAGCACAACTCTTCTTT.

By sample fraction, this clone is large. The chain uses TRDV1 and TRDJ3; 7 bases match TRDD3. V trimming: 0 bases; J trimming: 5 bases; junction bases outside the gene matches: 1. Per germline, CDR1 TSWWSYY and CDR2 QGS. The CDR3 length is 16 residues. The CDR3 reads CALGELGIRDTRQMFF. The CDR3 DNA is TGTGCTCTTGGGGAACTGGGGATAAGGGACACCCGACAGATGTTTTTC.

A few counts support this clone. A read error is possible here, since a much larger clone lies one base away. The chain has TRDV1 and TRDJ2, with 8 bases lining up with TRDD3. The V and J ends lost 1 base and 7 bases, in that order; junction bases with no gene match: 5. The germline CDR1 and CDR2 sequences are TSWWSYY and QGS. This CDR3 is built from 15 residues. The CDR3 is CALGERGDKGAQLFF. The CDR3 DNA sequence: TGTGCTCTTGGGGAACGGGGGGATAAGGGAGCACAACTCTTCTTT.

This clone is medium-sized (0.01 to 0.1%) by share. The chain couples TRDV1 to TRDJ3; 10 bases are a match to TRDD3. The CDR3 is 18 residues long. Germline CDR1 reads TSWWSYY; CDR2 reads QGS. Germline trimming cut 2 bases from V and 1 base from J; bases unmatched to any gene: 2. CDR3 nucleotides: TGTGCTCTTGGGGAAGGGGGATACGTTTCCTGGGACACCCGACAGATGTTTTTC. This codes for CALGEGGYVSWDTRQMFF.

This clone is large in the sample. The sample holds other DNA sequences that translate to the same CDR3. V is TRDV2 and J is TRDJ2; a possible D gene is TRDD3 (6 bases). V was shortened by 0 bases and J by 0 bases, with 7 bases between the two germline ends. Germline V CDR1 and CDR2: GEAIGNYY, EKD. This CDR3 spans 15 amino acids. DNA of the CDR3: TGTGCCTGTGACACCGGGGGAGCTTTGACAGCACAACTCTTCTTT. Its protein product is CACDTGGALTAQLFF.

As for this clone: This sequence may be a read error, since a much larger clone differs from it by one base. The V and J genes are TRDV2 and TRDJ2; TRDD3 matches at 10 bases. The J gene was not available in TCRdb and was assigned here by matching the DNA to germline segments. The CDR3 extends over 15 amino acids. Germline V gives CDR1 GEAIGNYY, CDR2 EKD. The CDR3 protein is CACDTGGYLTAQLFF. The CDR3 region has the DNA TGTGCCTGTGACACTGGGGGATACTTGACAGCTCAACTCTTCTTT.

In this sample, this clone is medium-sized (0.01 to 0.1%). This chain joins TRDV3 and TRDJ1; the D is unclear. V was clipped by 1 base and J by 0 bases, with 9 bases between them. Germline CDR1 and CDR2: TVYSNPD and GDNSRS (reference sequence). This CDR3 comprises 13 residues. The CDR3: CAFNRPYTDKLIF. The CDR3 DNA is TGTGCCTTTAATCGCCCGTACACCGATAAACTCATCTTT. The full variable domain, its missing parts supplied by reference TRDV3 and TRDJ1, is CDKVTQSSPDQTVASGSEVVLLCTYDTVYSNPDLFWYRIRPDYSFQFVFYGDNSRSEGADFTQGRFSVKHILTQKAFHLVISPVRTEDSATYYCAFNRPYTDKLIFGKGTRVTVEP.

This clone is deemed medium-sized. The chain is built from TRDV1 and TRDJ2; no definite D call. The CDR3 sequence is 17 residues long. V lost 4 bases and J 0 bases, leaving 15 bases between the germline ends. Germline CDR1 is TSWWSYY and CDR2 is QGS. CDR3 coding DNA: TGTGCTCTTGGGGGTGGTTTCCCTAAGGCTTTGACAGCACAACTCTTCTTT. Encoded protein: CALGGGFPKALTAQLFF.

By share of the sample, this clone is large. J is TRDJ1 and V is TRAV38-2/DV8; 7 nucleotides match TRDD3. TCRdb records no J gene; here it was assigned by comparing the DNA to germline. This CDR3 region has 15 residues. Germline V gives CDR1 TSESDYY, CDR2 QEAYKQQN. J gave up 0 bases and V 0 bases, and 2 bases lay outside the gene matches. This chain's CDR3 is CAYRSAGGYTDKLIF. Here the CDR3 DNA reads TGTGCTTATAGGAGCGCGGGGGGATACACCGATAAACTCATCTTT.